Presented here are 30 T cell receptor beta chains from one specimen sequenced in a study of blood T cell repertoires in COVID-19. Some clones are missing from TCRdb's copy, which holds only in-frame ones; the method was immunoSEQ multiplex PCR. The sample records 100,000 to 150,000 clones, less than 90% being singletons. The sequencing sample was made of PBMCs or T cells enriched from blood (not recorded which). These receptors came from a woman in her forties or fifties who had recovered from COVID-19.

This sequence joins TRBV19 and TRBJ1-1; 7 positions agree with TRBD1. Trimming cost V 8 bases and J 1 base; bases outside gene matches: 4. Germline loops: CDR1 LNHDA, CDR2 SQIVND (reference sequence). This CDR3 is built from 13 residues. Written as DNA, the CDR3 is TGTGCCAGTCGGGACAGATGGAACACTGAAGCTTTCTTT. Its translation: CASRDRWNTEAFF. Full variable domain (remainder filled in from reference TRBV19 and TRBJ1-1): DGGITQSPKYLFRKEGQNVTLSCEQNLNHDAMYWYRQDPGQGLRLIYYSQIVNDFQKGDIAEGYSVSREKKESFPLTVTSAQKNPTAFYLCASRDRWNTEAFFGQGTRLTVV.

The chain uses TRBV29-1 and TRBJ2-7; D gene uncertain. This CDR3 region has 13 residues. V was cut by 2 bases and J by 4 bases, with 12 bases left in between. Per the germline V gene, CDR1 is SQVTM and CDR2 is ANQGSEA. The CDR3 DNA is TGCAGCGTTGAACAGACTCCCGGGTACGAGCAGTACTTC. Residues: CSVEQTPGYEQYF.

The chain carries TRBV18 and TRBJ1-1; 7 nucleotides line up with TRBD1. CDR1 is KGHSH, CDR2 LQKENI, per germline. V was pared by 0 bases and J by 6 bases, with 4 bases of the junction left unmatched. The CDR3 length is 14 residues. Written as DNA, the CDR3 is TGTGCCAGCTCACCACCGGGGACAGTCTCTGAAGCTTTCTTT. Translated: CASSPPGTVSEAFF. Full variable domain (outside the CDR3, taken from reference TRBV18 and TRBJ1-1): NAGVMQNPRHLVRRRGQEARLRCSPMKGHSHVYWYRQLPEEGLKFMVYLQKENIIDESGMPKERFSAEFPKEGPSILRIQQVVRGDSAAYFCASSPPGTVSEAFFGQGTRLTVV.

This clone was found once. The chain is built from TRBV12-3 or TRBV12-4 and TRBJ2-1; perhaps TRBD1 as D (7 bases). This CDR3 spans 12 amino acids. V shed 6 bases and J shed 9 bases, with 12 bases lying between them. For the CDR3, the DNA is TGTGCCAGCAGAGGTCAGGGGGGTGAGCAGTTCTTC. This sequence encodes CASRGQGGEQFF.

CDR3 in amino acids: CASSVEGDNTEAFF. In DNA form, the CDR3 reads TGTGCCAGCAGCGTAGAAGGGGATAACACTGAAGCTTTCTTT. The gene calls are TRBV9 and TRBJ1-1; possible D gene TRBD1, 5 bases. V was pared by 0 bases and J by 2 bases, with 8 bases between. The germline V gene has CDR1 SGDLS and CDR2 YYNGEE. CDR3 length equals 14 residues.

This chain uses TRBV5-6 with TRBJ1-1, with 8 bases aligning to TRBD1. Germline CDR1 SGHDT, CDR2 YYEEEE. The CDR3 totals 16 residues. The V gene end was trimmed by 0 bases and the J gene end by 1 base; junction bases not matched to a gene: 5. In DNA form, the CDR3 reads TGTGCCAGCAGCTTGGTGGCAGGGGGCGCGAACACTGAAGCTTTCTTT. Its protein product is CASSLVAGGANTEAFF. The full variable domain, in which reference TRBV5-6 and TRBJ1-1 provide the parts outside the CDR3, is DAGVTQSPTHLIKTRGQQVTLRCSPKSGHDTVSWYQQALGQGPQFIFQYYEEEERQRGNFPDRFSGHQFPNYSSELNVNALLLGDSALYLCASSLVAGGANTEAFFGQGTRLTVV.

A few counts support this clone. The V call is TRBV13, the J call TRBJ1-6, with 11 bases aligning to TRBD1. The length of the CDR3 is 16 residues. Germline V gives CDR1 PRHDT, CDR2 FYEKMQ (reference sequence). V trimming: 3 bases; J trimming: 14 bases; junction bases outside the gene matches: 12. The chain's CDR3 is CASSFNRGTGGSTLHF. The DNA of the CDR3 is TGTGCCAGCAGCTTTAACCGGGGGACAGGGGGGTCCACCCTCCACTTT. The whole variable domain, filled in from reference TRBV13 and TRBJ1-6, reads AAGVIQSPRHLIKEKRETATLKCYPIPRHDTVYWYQQGPGQDPQFLISFYEKMQSDKGSIPDRFSAQQFSDYHSELNMSSLELGDSALYFCASSFNRGTGGSTLHFGNGTRLTVT.

The chain joins TRBV4-2 to TRBJ2-4; D unclear. Germline CDR1 reads LGHNA; CDR2 reads YNFKEQ. The V end was cut by 4 bases, the J end by 2 bases, with 12 bases between. CDR3 length equals 15 residues. CDR3 coding DNA: TGTGCCAGCAGCCTACGTGAACAGACCAAAAACATTCAGTACTTC. Its translation is CASSLREQTKNIQYF.

This clone was counted a few times. The chain joins TRBV5-1 to TRBJ2-7; no reliable D call. Trimming removed 0 bases at V and 1 base at J, with 14 bases between. The CDR3 is 16 amino acids. Per germline, CDR1 SGHRS and CDR2 YFSETQ. The DNA of the CDR3 is TGCGCCAGCAGCTTGGCCATGGCCGATTTTTCCTACGAGCAGTACTTC. Residues: CASSLAMADFSYEQYF.

The chain recombines TRBV6-5 with TRBJ2-3, with 12 bases aligning to TRBD2. The CDR3 is 15 residues long. Per the germline V gene, CDR1 is MNHEY and CDR2 is SVGAGI. V shed 8 bases, J shed 4 bases, and the junction held 7 bases outside the gene matches. CDR3 protein: CASRLAGVGADTQYF. The DNA of the CDR3 is TGTGCCAGCCGACTAGCGGGGGTGGGAGCAGATACGCAGTATTTT.

The gene calls are TRBV7-9 and TRBJ1-4, with a possible D match to TRBD1 (6 bases). This CDR3 has 15 residues. Trimming pared 10 bases from V and 8 bases from J, leaving 23 bases between. The germline CDR1 and CDR2 sequences are SEHNR and FQNEAQ (reference sequence). CDR3 coding DNA: TGTGCCACCCGAGAGGGTAGCAGGGGCGAAGAAAAACTGTTTTTT. Protein: CATREGSRGEEKLFF.

The chain employs TRBV14 and TRBJ2-7, with D possibly TRBD1 on 5 matching bases. The CDR3 is made up of 14 amino acids. Trimming cost V 0 bases and J 9 bases, with 15 bases left between them. CDR1 is SGHDN and CDR2 is FVKESK in the germline V gene. The CDR3 bases are TGTGCCAGCAGCCAAGATTGGCAGGGCTCAAGGCAGTACTTC. Its translation: CASSQDWQGSRQYF.

The V call is TRBV19, the J call TRBJ2-4; tentatively, D is TRBD1 (6 bases). Deletions cut 7 bases from V and 3 bases from J, with 13 bases between. The CDR3 loop spans 14 amino acids. Germline V gene data show CDR1 as LNHDA and CDR2 as SQIVND (reference sequence). The DNA of the CDR3 is TGTGCCAGTAAGGTAGCAGGGGTCAAAAACATTCAGTACTTC. Translating it yields CASKVAGVKNIQYF.

The chain links TRBV7-9 to TRBJ1-2; no clear D. The V gene lost 5 bases and the J gene lost 2 bases, with 12 bases spanning the gap. The CDR3 length is 14 residues. The germline CDR1 and CDR2 sequences are SEHNR and FQNEAQ (reference sequence). CDR3 loop: CASSTDTENYGYTF. CDR3 in DNA: TGTGCCAGCAGCACCGACACCGAAAACTATGGCTACACCTTC.

The V gene is TRBV7-2, the J gene TRBJ2-6; TRBD1 might be the D (5 bases). Germline V lookup: CDR1 SGHTA, CDR2 FQGNSA. Trimming removed 3 bases from V and 0 bases from J, with 12 bases in between. This CDR3 comprises 17 residues. CDR3 region: CASSFRLGASGANVLTF. The CDR3 nucleotides are TGTGCCAGCAGCTTCCGACTTGGGGCCTCTGGGGCCAACGTCCTGACTTTC.

DNA for the CDR3: TGTGCCAGCAGCCCGGTTACAGGTGGGGACACTGAAGCTTTCTTT. Its protein is CASSPVTGGDTEAFF. The chain recombines TRBV7-6 with TRBJ1-1; perhaps TRBD1 as D (5 bases). Germline CDR1 reads SGHVS; CDR2 reads FNYEAQ. This CDR3 contains 15 residues. Trimming took off 5 bases at V and 3 bases at J, with 16 bases between the two ends.

J is TRBJ1-3 and V is TRBV5-1; D ambiguous. Trimming pared 2 bases from V and 0 bases from J, leaving 9 bases between. CDR3 length equals 15 residues. Germline lookup yields CDR1 SGHRS and CDR2 YFSETQ. CDR3 nucleotide sequence: TGCGCCAGCAGCTTTACGGCTAGCTCTGGAAACACCATATATTTT. Encoded protein: CASSFTASSGNTIYF.

The chain couples TRBV5-1 to TRBJ2-3; D is undetermined. The V and J ends lost 0 bases and 4 bases respectively, with 9 bases between them. CDR3 length: 14 residues. Germline V gives CDR1 SGHRS, CDR2 YFSETQ. The CDR3 sequence is CASSLVRLADTQYF. CDR3 nucleotides: TGCGCCAGCAGCTTGGTGAGGTTGGCAGATACGCAGTATTTT.

This clone was counted a few times. The chain joins TRBV30 to TRBJ1-1; a weak D match, TRBD1 (6 bases). CDR3 length: 12 residues. The V end lost 2 bases, the J end lost 4 bases, and 8 bases lay between the germline ends. Germline V gene lookup returns CDR1 GTSNPN and CDR2 SVGIG (reference sequence). The CDR3 sequence is CAWSIGGTEAFF. CDR3 DNA sequence: TGTGCCTGGAGTATAGGGGGCACTGAAGCTTTCTTT.

The genes are TRBV6-5 and TRBJ1-5; 9 nucleotides match TRBD1. Per germline, CDR1 MNHEY and CDR2 SVGAGI. CDR3 length: 15 residues. V lost 8 bases and J lost 3; bases outside the gene matches: 8. For the CDR3, the DNA is TGTGCCAGCGGGGGACAGGGAATGGCCAATCAGCCCCAGCATTTT. Protein sequence: CASGGQGMANQPQHF.

The CDR3 protein is CASSPKRGNTDTQYF. In DNA form, the CDR3 reads TGTGCCAGCAGCCCTAAGCGGGGGAACACAGATACGCAGTATTTT. The chain combines TRBV3-1 (or the pseudogene TRBV3-2) with TRBJ2-3; 8 bases line up with TRBD2. Germline-derived CDR1 and CDR2 are LGHDT and YNNKEL (reference sequence). CDR3 size: 15 residues. Unmatched junction bases numbered 5, after V lost 4 bases and J lost 2 bases.

This rearrangement joins TRBV7-2 to TRBJ2-7; a weak D match, TRBD1 (5 bases). Trimming removed 5 bases from V and 6 bases from J, with 14 bases in between. Germline V gene sequence: CDR1 SGHTA, CDR2 FQGNSA. The CDR3 spans 13 residues. CDR3 loop: CASSLTEAGEQYF. As DNA, the CDR3 is TGTGCCAGCAGCCTGACAGAGGCTGGCGAGCAGTACTTC.

This chain connects TRBV25-1 to TRBJ1-1; TRBD1 matches at 9 bases. V gave up 0 bases and J gave up 9 bases; unmatched junction bases: 5. The V gene's germline CDR1 is MGHDK and CDR2 SYGVNS. The CDR3 runs to 14 residues. CDR3 region: CASSEYAGTGQAFF. Written as DNA, the CDR3 is TGTGCCAGCAGTGAATATGCAGGGACAGGGCAAGCTTTCTTT.

J is TRBJ2-7 and V is TRBV11-3; D perhaps matches TRBD1 (7 bases). CDR3 length: 14 amino acids. Trimming stripped 1 base from V and 5 bases from J, with 12 bases between. Germline CDR1 and CDR2: SGHNT and YENEEA. CDR3: CASSLARGVDEQYF. CDR3 nucleotide sequence: TGTGCCAGCAGCTTAGCCAGGGGGGTCGACGAGCAGTACTTC. The full variable domain, completed using reference TRBV11-3 and TRBJ2-7, is EAGVVQSPRYKIIEKKQPVAFWCNPISGHNTLYWYLQNLGQGPELLIRYENEEAVDDSQLPKDRFSAERLKGVDSTLKIQPAELGDSAVYLCASSLARGVDEQYFGPGTRLTVT.

The chain has TRBV29-1 and TRBJ1-6; 10 nucleotides agree with TRBD1. In germline, CDR1 is SQVTM, CDR2 ANQGSEA. Losses at the gene ends were 6 bases for V and 3 bases for J; bases not matched to a gene: 2. CDR3 length: 14 residues. Written as DNA, the CDR3 is TGCAGCGTGGGGACAGGGGTCTATAATTCACCCCTCCACTTT. Protein product: CSVGTGVYNSPLHF.

The chain recombines TRBV4-3 with TRBJ1-4; TRBD1 might be the D (5 bases). Trimming removed 4 bases at V and 3 bases at J, with 12 bases between. CDR1 and CDR2 from the germline V gene are LGHNA and YSLEER. The length of the CDR3 is 15 residues. The CDR3 is CASSPVKGSNEKLFF. The CDR3 DNA sequence: TGCGCCAGCAGCCCCGTCAAGGGGTCTAATGAAAAACTGTTTTTT.

The chain employs TRBV6-6 and TRBJ1-1, with 10 bases lining up with TRBD1. This CDR3 has 16 amino acids. V shed 4 bases, J shed 5 bases, and the junction held 10 bases outside the gene matches. Per germline, CDR1 MNHNY and CDR2 SVGAGI (reference sequence). CDR3 sequence reads: CASSSIDRGRRTEAFF. In nucleotides, the CDR3 is TGTGCCAGCAGTTCCATCGACAGGGGGCGACGGACTGAAGCTTTCTTT.

The chain employs TRBV7-2 and TRBJ2-2, with TRBD1 identical over 7 bases. After removal of 4 bases from V and 1 base from J, the junction contained 3 bases not matched to a gene. The CDR3 is made up of 15 amino acids. CDR1 SGHTA and CDR2 FQGNSA come from the germline V gene. The CDR3 region is CASSSGGQNTGELFF. CDR3 nucleotides: TGTGCCAGCAGCTCAGGGGGTCAGAACACCGGGGAGCTGTTTTTT.

The rearrangement uses TRBV25-1 and TRBJ2-4, with 8 bases aligning to TRBD1. Germline CDR1 MGHDK, CDR2 SYGVNS. There are 14 residues in the CDR3. V dropped 6 bases and J dropped 5; count of bases not matched to a gene: 6. CDR3 in DNA: TGTGCCAGCAGCCTGACAGGGGTCCAAAACATTCAGTACTTC. Residues: CASSLTGVQNIQYF.

The gene calls are TRBV6-4 and TRBJ2-1, with a possible D match to TRBD2 (6 bases). The CDR3 is 15 residues long. V gave up 6 bases and J gave up 2 bases, with 14 bases separating them. Germline V gene sequence: CDR1 MRHNA, CDR2 SNTAGT. CDR3 sequence (DNA): TGTGCCAGCAGCGCTGGGTGGGAGGCCTACAATGAGCAGTTCTTC. It specifies CASSAGWEAYNEQFF.